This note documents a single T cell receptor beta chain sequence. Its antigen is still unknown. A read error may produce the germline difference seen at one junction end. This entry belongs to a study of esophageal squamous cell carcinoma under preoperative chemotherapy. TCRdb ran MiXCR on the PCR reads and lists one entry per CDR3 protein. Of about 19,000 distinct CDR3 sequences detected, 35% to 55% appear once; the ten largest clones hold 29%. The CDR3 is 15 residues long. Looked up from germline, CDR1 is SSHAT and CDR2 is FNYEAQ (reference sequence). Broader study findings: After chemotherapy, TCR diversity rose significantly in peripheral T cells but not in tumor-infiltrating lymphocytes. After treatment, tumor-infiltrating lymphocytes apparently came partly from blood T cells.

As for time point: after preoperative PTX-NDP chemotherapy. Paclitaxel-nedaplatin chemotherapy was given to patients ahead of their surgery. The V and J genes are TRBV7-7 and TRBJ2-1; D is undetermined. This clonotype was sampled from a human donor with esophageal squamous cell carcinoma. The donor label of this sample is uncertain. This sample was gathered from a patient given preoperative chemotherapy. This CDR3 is CASSLGLESYNEQFF. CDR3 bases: TGTGCTAGCAGCTTGGGTCTAGAATCCTACAATGAGCAGTTCTTC.